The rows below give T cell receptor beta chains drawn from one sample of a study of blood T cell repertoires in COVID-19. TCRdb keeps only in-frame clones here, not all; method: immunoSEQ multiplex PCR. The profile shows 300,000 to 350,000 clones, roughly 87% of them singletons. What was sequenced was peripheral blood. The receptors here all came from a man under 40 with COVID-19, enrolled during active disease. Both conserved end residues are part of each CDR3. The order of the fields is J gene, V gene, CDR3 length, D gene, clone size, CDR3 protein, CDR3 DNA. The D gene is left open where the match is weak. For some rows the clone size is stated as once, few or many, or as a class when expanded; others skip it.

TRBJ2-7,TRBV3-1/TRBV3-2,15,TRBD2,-,CASSQTTSGQYEQYF,TGTGCCAGCAGCCAGACGACTAGCGGACAATACGAGCAGTACTTC
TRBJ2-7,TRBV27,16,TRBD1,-,CASSSPGQGTAKEQYF,TGTGCCAGCAGTTCCCCGGGACAGGGAACGGCAAAAGAGCAGTACTTC
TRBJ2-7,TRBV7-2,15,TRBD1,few,CASRFPGQGSYEQYF,TGTGCCAGCAGGTTTCCGGGACAGGGTTCCTACGAGCAGTACTTC
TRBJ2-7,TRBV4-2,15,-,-,CASSRHSDSSYEQYF,TGTGCCAGCAGCCGCCACTCGGACAGTTCCTACGAGCAGTACTTC
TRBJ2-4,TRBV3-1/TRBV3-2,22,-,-,CASSQSTKYIRGFLRTKNIQYF,TGTGCCAGCAGCCAATCCACCAAATATATTAGGGGATTTCTTCGTACCAAAAACATTCAGTACTTC
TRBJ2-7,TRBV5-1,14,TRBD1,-,CASSLADRGYEQYF,TGCGCCAGCAGCTTGGCGGACAGGGGCTACGAGCAGTACTTC
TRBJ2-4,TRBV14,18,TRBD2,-,CASGTSGGGNLAKNIQYF,TGTGCCAGTGGGACTAGCGGGGGGGGTAACCTAGCCAAAAACATTCAGTACTTC
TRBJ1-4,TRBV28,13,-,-,CASTRGGDKKLFF,TGTGCCAGCACCCGGGGGGGGGATAAGAAACTGTTTTTT
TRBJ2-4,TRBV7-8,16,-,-,CASSSTRLLSENIQYF,TGTGCCAGCAGCTCTACGCGTCTGCTGTCTGAAAACATTCAGTACTTC
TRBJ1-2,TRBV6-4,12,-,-,CASSDRGYGYTF,TGTGCCAGCAGTGACAGGGGCTATGGCTACACCTTC
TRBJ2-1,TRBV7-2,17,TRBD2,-,CASSLYRLAGGANEQFF,TGTGCCAGCAGCTTATATCGGCTAGCGGGGGGGGCGAATGAGCAGTTCTTC
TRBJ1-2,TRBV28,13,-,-,CASMDGVLYGYTF,TGTGCCAGCATGGACGGGGTACTCTATGGCTACACCTTC
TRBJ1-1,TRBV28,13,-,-,CASSFGSGPQAFF,TGTGCCAGCAGTTTCGGCAGCGGCCCGCAGGCTTTCTTT
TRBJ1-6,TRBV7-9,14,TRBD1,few,CASSLGQVVSPLHF,TGTGCCAGCAGCTTGGGACAGGTAGTTTCACCCCTCCACTTT
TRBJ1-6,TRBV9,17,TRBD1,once,CASSVATVTGGNSPLHF,TGTGCCAGCAGCGTAGCTACGGTAACAGGGGGGAATTCACCCCTCCACTTT
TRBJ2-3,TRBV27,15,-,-,CASTQLGGSTDTQYF,TGTGCCAGCACCCAACTAGGTGGGAGCACAGATACGCAGTATTTT
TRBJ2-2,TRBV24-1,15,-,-,CATTAPGPNTGELFF,TGTGCCACTACTGCGCCGGGTCCGAACACCGGGGAGCTGTTTTTT
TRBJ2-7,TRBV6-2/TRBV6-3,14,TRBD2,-,CASSYTGTSGEQYF,TGTGCCAGCAGTTACACGGGGACTAGCGGCGAGCAGTACTTC
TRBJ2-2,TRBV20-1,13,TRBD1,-,CSASPQGAGELFF,TGCAGTGCTAGTCCACAGGGGGCCGGGGAGCTGTTTTTT
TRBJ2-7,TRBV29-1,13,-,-,CSVRRRDVHEQYF,TGCAGCGTGCGACGCAGGGATGTCCACGAGCAGTACTTC
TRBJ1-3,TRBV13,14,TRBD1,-,CASSLRGGGNTIYF,TGTGCCAGCAGCTTAAGAGGGGGCGGAAACACCATATATTTT
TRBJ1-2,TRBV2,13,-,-,CASRPGAGYGYTF,TGTGCCAGCAGGCCCGGCGCAGGCTATGGCTACACCTTC
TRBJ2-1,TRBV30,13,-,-,CAWSELADNEQFF,TGTGCCTGGAGTGAACTAGCTGACAATGAGCAGTTCTTC
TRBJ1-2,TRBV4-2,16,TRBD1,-,CASSGETTGTSYGYTF,TGTGCCAGCAGCGGAGAAACGACAGGGACGTCGTATGGCTACACCTTC